Reported below is one T cell receptor beta chain. Other DNA sequences in the same sample also yield this CDR3. Each sorted population was over 95% pure. The source of the sample is a study of beta chain features in type 1 diabetes. As for the study in general: Sorted cells examined across all samples numbered 107,917,701.

The CDR3 is 13 residues long. V lost 4 bases to trimming and J lost 9 bases, with 14 bases between them. Germline assignment: CDR1 KGHSH and CDR2 LQKENI. The entirety of the isolated RNA underwent reverse transcription, so expressed TCRB transcripts were sequenced. Sequencing was performed with immunoSEQ multiplex PCR; in TCRdb, only in-frame clones are kept and a portion is missing. The sample holds about 320,000 clones, 12% to 15% seen once. The sequence was collected from a man aged 25 to 40 in good health. The sequencing sample was made of central memory CD4+ T cells from blood. The chain couples TRBV18 to TRBJ2-3; possibly TRBD1 for D (5 bases). CDR3 protein: CASSLDRQNTQYF. CDR3 nucleotides: TGTGCCAGCTCACTCGACCGACAGAACACGCAGTATTTT.